The rows below give T cell receptor beta chains drawn from one sample of a study of blood T cell repertoires in COVID-19. Repertoires were generated with immunoSEQ multiplex PCR, while TCRdb's copy carries only in-frame clones and drops some. The data contain 280,000 or so clones, 83% of them singletons. What was sequenced was peripheral blood. The receptors stem from a woman in her forties or fifties who had recovered from COVID-19. CDR3s include the opening cysteine and the closing phenylalanine or tryptophan. A D gene is named only where the DNA matches it firmly. Clone size, where shown, is once, few, many, or a class for clones that have expanded.

clone size,J gene,V gene,D gene,CDR3 protein,CDR3 DNA
.,TRBJ1-4,TRBV9,.,CASSVDRTQTNEKLFF,TGTGCCAGCAGCGTCGACAGGACTCAAACTAATGAAAAACTGTTTTTT
.,TRBJ1-1,TRBV10-1,.,CASSDRGNTEAFF,TGCGCCAGCAGTGACAGGGGGAACACTGAAGCTTTCTTT
.,TRBJ2-3,TRBV28,TRBD2,CASSLEGGRASDTQYF,TGTGCCAGCAGTTTAGAAGGCGGGAGGGCCTCAGATACGCAGTATTTT
once,TRBJ2-1,TRBV5-1,TRBD2,CASGSLGLAAYNEQFF,TGCGCCAGCGGTTCCCTGGGGCTAGCGGCCTACAATGAGCAGTTCTTC
once,TRBJ1-5,TRBV23-1,TRBD1,CASSHTQGIYSNQPQHF,TGCGCCAGCAGTCACACACAGGGGATCTATAGCAATCAGCCCCAGCATTTT
.,TRBJ2-7,TRBV29-1,TRBD2,CSVEGSGSADYEQYF,TGCAGCGTTGAAGGTAGCGGGAGTGCGGACTACGAGCAGTACTTC
.,TRBJ2-3,TRBV28,TRBD2,CASSLQGLAGPTDTQYF,TGTGCCAGCAGCCTTCAGGGACTAGCGGGGCCCACAGATACGCAGTATTTT
.,TRBJ1-2,TRBV27,.,CASSFGVNYGYTF,TGTGCCAGCAGTTTTGGAGTTAACTATGGCTACACCTTC
.,TRBJ1-4,TRBV7-9,.,CASSAYGGREKLFF,TGTGCCAGCAGCGCCTACGGAGGGCGGGAAAAACTGTTTTTT
.,TRBJ2-2,TRBV29-1,.,CSEGRLQGLVIGTGELFF,TGCAGCGAAGGGAGGTTGCAGGGTTTAGTGATAGGCACCGGGGAGCTGTTTTTT
.,TRBJ2-1,TRBV24-1,TRBD2,CATSDPSGGPYNEQFF,TGTGCCACCAGTGACCCTAGCGGGGGACCCTACAATGAGCAGTTCTTC
.,TRBJ2-1,TRBV7-6,.,CASSLGGGNSYNEQFF,TGTGCCAGCAGCTTAGGGGGCGGGAACTCCTACAATGAGCAGTTCTTC
.,TRBJ2-5,TRBV5-1,.,CASSLGGAGQETQYF,TGCGCCAGCAGCTTAGGAGGGGCTGGCCAAGAGACCCAGTACTTC
.,TRBJ1-1,TRBV12-3/TRBV12-4,.,CASSSLLHPGAFF,TGTGCCAGCAGTTCCCTCCTACACCCCGGGGCTTTCTTT
.,TRBJ2-5,TRBV7-2,.,CASSLPSSGGLETQYF,TGTGCCAGCAGCTTACCTAGTAGCGGAGGTCTTGAGACCCAGTACTTC
.,TRBJ2-3,TRBV4-3,TRBD2,CASSQVLGGRTDTQYF,TGCGCCAGCAGCCAAGTGCTGGGAGGGCGCACAGATACGCAGTATTTT
.,TRBJ1-4,TRBV6-2/TRBV6-3,TRBD1,CASSYSAGTGEEKLFF,TGTGCCAGCAGTTACTCCGCCGGGACAGGGGAAGAAAAACTGTTTTTT
once,TRBJ1-2,TRBV28,TRBD1,CKTGGTNYGYTF,TGTAAGACAGGGGGAACTAACTATGGCTACACCTTC
.,TRBJ2-1,TRBV11-2,TRBD2,CASSLGTSGLNEQFF,TGTGCCAGCAGCTTAGGTACTAGCGGGCTCAATGAGCAGTTCTTC
.,TRBJ1-1,TRBV6-2/TRBV6-3,.,CASSFTSPNTEAFF,TGTGCCAGCAGTTTTACTTCCCCGAACACTGAAGCTTTCTTT
.,TRBJ2-7,TRBV27,.,CASSLEAVYYEQYF,TGTGCCAGCAGTTTAGAGGCAGTATACTACGAGCAGTACTTC
.,TRBJ1-6,TRBV6-6,.,CASTPRSANSPLHF,TGTGCCAGTACCCCCCGTTCAGCGAACTCACCCCTCCACTTT